The rows below give T cell receptor beta chains drawn from one sample of a study of cytomegalovirus exposure and HLA in healthy donors. Produced via immunoSEQ multiplex PCR; TCRdb's table is partial and in-frame only. Among about 150,000 clones listed, about 86% were seen once. The specimen sequenced was PBMCs. These receptors originate from a human donor in good health. CDR3s include the opening cysteine and the closing phenylalanine or tryptophan. The D gene is left open where the match is weak. Only part of the rows carry a size: once, few, many, or a class if the clone is expanded.

J | D | size | V | CDR3 | DNA
TRBJ1-1 | . | . | TRBV19 | CASSVLNSGGAEAFF | TGTGCCAGTAGTGTCCTCAATTCTGGGGGCGCTGAAGCTTTCTTT
TRBJ2-4 | TRBD2 | . | TRBV10-1 | CASSARHKRGGAKNIQYF | TGCGCCAGCAGTGCCCGACATAAGCGGGGGGGAGCCAAAAACATTCAGTACTTC
TRBJ1-1 | . | . | TRBV7-9 | CASSLVKDVWANTEAFF | TGTGCCAGCAGCTTAGTTAAGGATGTTTGGGCTAACACTGAAGCTTTCTTT
TRBJ2-3 | . | . | TRBV6-5 | CASSYMWASDTQYF | TGTGCCAGCAGTTACATGTGGGCTTCAGATACGCAGTATTTT
TRBJ1-5 | . | once | TRBV4-1 | CASSLTGTPNQPQHF | TGCGCCAGCAGCCTCACCGGGACACCGAATCAGCCCCAGCATTTT
TRBJ1-1 | TRBD1 | . | TRBV18 | CASSPAGGNTEAFF | TGTGCCAGCTCACCAGCAGGGGGGAACACTGAAGCTTTCTTT
TRBJ2-7 | TRBD1 | . | TRBV18 | CASSMDRVRYEQYF | TGTGCCAGCTCAATGGACAGGGTGCGATACGAGCAGTACTTC
TRBJ2-1 | . | . | TRBV7-3 | CASSTQGGNEQFF | TGTGCCAGCAGCACACAGGGAGGGAATGAGCAGTTCTTC
TRBJ2-7 | . | once | TRBV15 | CATSRIRAHLTGDSYEQYF | TGTGCCACCAGCCGAATCCGGGCCCATCTAACGGGGGACTCCTACGAGCAGTACTTC
TRBJ2-7 | TRBD2 | . | TRBV19 | CASSSGTSGVLSYEQYF | TGTGCCAGTAGTAGCGGGACTAGCGGGGTTCTCAGCTACGAGCAGTACTTC
TRBJ2-1 | TRBD2 | . | TRBV29-1 | CSVVGGEREGLNEQFF | TGCAGCGTTGTTGGAGGTGAGCGGGAGGGCTTGAATGAGCAGTTCTTC
TRBJ2-7 | TRBD2 | . | TRBV5-5 | CASRPLSGRALEQYF | TGTGCCAGCAGACCTCTTAGCGGGAGGGCCCTCGAGCAGTACTTC
TRBJ1-2 | TRBD1 | . | TRBV5-1 | CASSLLGTGASSHGYTF | TGCGCCAGCAGCCTTTTAGGAACAGGGGCGTCGTCCCATGGCTACACCTTC
TRBJ2-1 | TRBD2 | . | TRBV29-1 | CSVATSGPYNEQFF | TGCAGCGTTGCGACTAGCGGCCCCTACAATGAGCAGTTCTTC
TRBJ1-2 | . | few | TRBV29-1 | CSVEGSGLPRGYTF | TGCAGCGTTGAAGGATCGGGACTCCCTCGGGGCTACACCTTC
TRBJ2-2 | TRBD2 | . | TRBV2 | CASSLSFPGLAGEGTTGELFF | TGTGCCAGCTCCTTATCGTTCCCGGGACTAGCGGGAGAAGGGACCACCGGGGAGCTGTTTTTT
TRBJ1-1 | TRBD1 | . | TRBV28 | CASSPSPTGYTEAFF | TGTGCCAGCAGTCCCTCTCCGACAGGGTACACTGAAGCTTTCTTT
TRBJ2-7 | . | . | TRBV2 | CASSTRAISSYEQYF | TGTGCCAGCAGTACCCGAGCGATCAGCTCCTACGAGCAGTACTTC
TRBJ2-1 | . | . | TRBV6-5 | CASSPESVQDNEQFF | TGTGCCAGCAGCCCCGAGTCCGTACAGGATAATGAGCAGTTCTTC
TRBJ2-7 | TRBD1 | . | TRBV6-5 | CASSYGQGGFYEQYF | TGTGCCAGCAGTTACGGACAGGGGGGGTTCTACGAGCAGTACTTC
TRBJ1-2 | TRBD1 | . | TRBV19 | CASSMLGQRQGYTF | TGTGCCAGTAGTATGTTGGGACAGCGGCAGGGCTACACCTTC
TRBJ1-1 | TRBD1 | once | TRBV11-2 | CASSSLTGEAFF | TGTGCCAGCAGCTCACTGACAGGGGAGGCTTTCTTT
TRBJ1-2 | . | . | TRBV5-4 | CASSFERGGGYTF | TGTGCCAGCAGCTTCGAGAGGGGGGGAGGCTACACCTTC
TRBJ2-7 | . | . | TRBV28 | CASRITGGGNEQYF | TGTGCCAGCAGGATTACAGGGGGAGGGAACGAGCAGTACTTC
TRBJ1-6 | TRBD1 | few | TRBV4-3 | CASSPGTGTVDSYNSPLHF | TGCGCCAGCAGCCCAGGGACAGGGACTGTGGACTCCTATAATTCACCCCTCCACTTT
TRBJ1-2 | . | . | TRBV5-4 | CASSLLGTGIHGYTF | TGTGCCAGCAGCCTCCTGGGCACAGGGATTCATGGCTACACCTTC
TRBJ2-7 | TRBD2 | . | TRBV29-1 | CSVEGLGTSGDYEQYF | TGCAGCGTTGAGGGACTTGGGACTAGCGGGGACTACGAGCAGTACTTC
TRBJ1-2 | TRBD1 | . | TRBV6-5 | CASRNDRDLGYTF | TGTGCCAGCAGAAACGACAGGGACTTAGGCTACACCTTC
TRBJ2-7 | . | . | TRBV28 | CASRVGGSSYEQYF | TGTGCCAGCAGGGTGGGAGGTAGCTCCTACGAGCAGTACTTC
TRBJ1-5 | . | few | TRBV19 | CASSTSIGQPQHF | TGTGCCAGTAGTACATCTATCGGGCAGCCCCAGCATTTT
TRBJ2-2 | . | . | TRBV25-1 | CASSDRDKIHTGELFF | TGTGCCAGCAGTGACCGGGACAAGATTCACACCGGGGAGCTGTTTTTT
TRBJ1-4 | . | few | TRBV27 | CASAGGPVAVKLFF | TGTGCCAGCGCCGGGGGGCCCGTGGCTGTAAAACTGTTTTTT
TRBJ1-3 | TRBD1 | . | TRBV2 | CASTTGTGGNTIYF | TGTGCCAGCACTACCGGGACAGGGGGAAACACCATATATTTT
TRBJ2-7 | TRBD2 | . | TRBV5-4 | CASSPGGDEQYF | TGTGCCAGCAGCCCGGGGGGGGACGAGCAGTACTTC
TRBJ2-7 | . | . | TRBV5-5 | CASSFSGNEQYF | TGTGCCAGCAGCTTCTCGGGTAACGAGCAGTACTTC
TRBJ2-1 | TRBD2 | . | TRBV30 | CAWSGGTSGKNEQFF | TGTGCCTGGAGTGGAGGGACTAGCGGGAAGAATGAGCAGTTCTTC
TRBJ2-7 | TRBD2 | . | TRBV7-9 | CASSSGGRFSEQYF | TGTGCCAGCAGCTCGGGAGGTCGGTTCTCCGAGCAGTACTTC
TRBJ2-2 | . | . | TRBV7-3 | CASSPTNTGELFF | TGTGCCAGCAGCCCCACGAACACCGGGGAGCTGTTTTTT